This TCR beta chain was obtained from a study of blood T cell repertoires in COVID-19. Study in general: The study drew acute and convalescent COVID-19 samples from the United States, Italy and Spain. T cells, B-cell-depleted T cells, or PBMCs supplied cDNA or gDNA.

CDR1 and CDR2 (germline): LNHDA, SQIVND (reference sequence). The CDR3 runs to 16 residues. Trimming stripped 4 bases from V and 4 bases from J, with 20 bases between. Repertoires were generated with immunoSEQ multiplex PCR, while TCRdb's copy carries only in-frame clones and drops some. The sample includes a few hundred thousand clones, roughly 87% of them seen just once. What was sequenced was PBMCs or T cells enriched from blood (not recorded which). The V gene is TRBV19, the J gene TRBJ2-7, with a possible D match to TRBD1 (6 bases). The sequence was collected from a man aged 18 to 30 with acute COVID-19. CDR3: CASSTLDSLGLYEQYF. The CDR3 DNA reads as TGTGCCAGTAGTACCCTGGACAGCCTTGGCCTGTACGAGCAGTACTTC.